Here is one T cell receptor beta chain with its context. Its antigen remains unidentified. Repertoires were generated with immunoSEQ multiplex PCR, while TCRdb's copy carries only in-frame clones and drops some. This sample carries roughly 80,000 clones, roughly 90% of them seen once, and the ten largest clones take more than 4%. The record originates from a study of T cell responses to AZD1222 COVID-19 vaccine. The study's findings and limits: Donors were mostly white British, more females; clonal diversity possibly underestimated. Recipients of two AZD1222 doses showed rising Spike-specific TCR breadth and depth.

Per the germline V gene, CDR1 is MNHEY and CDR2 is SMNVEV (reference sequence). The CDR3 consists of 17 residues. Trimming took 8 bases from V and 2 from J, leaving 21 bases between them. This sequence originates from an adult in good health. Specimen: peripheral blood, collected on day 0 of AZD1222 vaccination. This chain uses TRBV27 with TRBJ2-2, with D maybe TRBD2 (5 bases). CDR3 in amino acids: CASSPKPGSTNTGELFF. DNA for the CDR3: TGTGCCAGCTCCCCAAAGCCGGGATCTACAAACACCGGGGAGCTGTTTTTT.